This entry lists 3 T cell receptor beta chains sequenced from one sample in a study of identifying expanded T cells in peripheral blood. The method was immunoSEQ multiplex PCR; TCRdb's version includes in-frame clones alone and lacks a portion of them. The sample lists 60,000 to 80,000 clones; about nine tenths were seen once. The sequenced material came from blood. These TCRs come from a person aged 18 to 75 in good health.

This clone was seen a single time. The rearrangement uses TRBV29-1 and TRBJ2-5, with 11 bases identical to TRBD2. Germline CDR1 is SQVTM and CDR2 is ANQGSEA. This CDR3 has 15 amino acids. V dropped 3 bases and J dropped 4; count of bases not matched to a gene: 7. CDR3 amino acids: CSVDRLAGGRETQYF. The CDR3 bases are TGCAGCGTTGATCGGCTAGCGGGGGGTAGAGAGACCCAGTACTTC.

V usage is TRBV2 and J usage is TRBJ1-1; D unclear. Between the trimmed V and J ends, which lost 4 bases and 1 base, there was a span of 10 bases. Germline V lookup: CDR1 SNHLY, CDR2 FYNNEI. The CDR3 is 14 amino acids. The CDR3 spells CASSARSANTEAFF. CDR3 in DNA: TGTGCCAGCAGTGCCCGGAGTGCGAACACTGAAGCTTTCTTT.

This clone was seen a few times. The chain joins TRBV14 to TRBJ1-2; D gene unclear. Germline CDR1 SGHDN, CDR2 FVKESK. The CDR3 covers 13 residues. Trimming pared 5 bases from V and 3 bases from J, leaving 10 bases between. Here the CDR3 DNA reads TGTGCCAGCAGCGAGAGGAGGGACTATGGCTACACCTTC. It encodes CASSERRDYGYTF.